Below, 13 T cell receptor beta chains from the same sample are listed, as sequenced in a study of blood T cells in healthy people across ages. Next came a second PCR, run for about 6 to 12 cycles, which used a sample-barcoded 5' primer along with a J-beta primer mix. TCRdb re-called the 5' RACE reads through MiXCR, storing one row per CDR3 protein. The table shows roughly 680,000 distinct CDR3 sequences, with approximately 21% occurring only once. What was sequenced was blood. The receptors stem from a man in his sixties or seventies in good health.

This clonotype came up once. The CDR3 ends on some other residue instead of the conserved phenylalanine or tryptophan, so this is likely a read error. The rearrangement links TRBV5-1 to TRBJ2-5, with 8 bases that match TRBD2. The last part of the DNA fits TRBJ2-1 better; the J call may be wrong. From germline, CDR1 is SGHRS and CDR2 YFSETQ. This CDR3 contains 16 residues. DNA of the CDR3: TGCGCCAGCAGCTTGTGGTTAGCGGGGTCCTACAATGAGCAGTTCTCC. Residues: CASSLWLAGSYNEQFS.

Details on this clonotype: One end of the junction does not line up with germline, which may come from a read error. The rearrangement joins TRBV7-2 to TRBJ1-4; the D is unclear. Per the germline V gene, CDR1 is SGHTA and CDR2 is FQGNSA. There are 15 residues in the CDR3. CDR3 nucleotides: TGTGCCATCAGCTTAGATGCAGGAGATGATGAAAAACTGTTTTTT. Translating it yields CAISLDAGDDEKLFF.

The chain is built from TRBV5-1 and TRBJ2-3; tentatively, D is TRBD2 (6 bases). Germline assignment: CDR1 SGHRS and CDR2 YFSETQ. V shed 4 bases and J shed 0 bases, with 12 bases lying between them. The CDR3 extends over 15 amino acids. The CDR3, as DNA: TGCGCCAGCAGCGCGGCGGGGCCGAGCACAGATACGCAGTATTTT. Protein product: CASSAAGPSTDTQYF.

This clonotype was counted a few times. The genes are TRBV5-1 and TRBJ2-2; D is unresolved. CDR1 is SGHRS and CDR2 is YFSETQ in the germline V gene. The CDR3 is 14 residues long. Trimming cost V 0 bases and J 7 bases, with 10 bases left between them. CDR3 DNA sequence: TGCGCCAGCAGCTTGGAGGCTAGAAACGGGGAGCTGTTTTTT. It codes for CASSLEARNGELFF.

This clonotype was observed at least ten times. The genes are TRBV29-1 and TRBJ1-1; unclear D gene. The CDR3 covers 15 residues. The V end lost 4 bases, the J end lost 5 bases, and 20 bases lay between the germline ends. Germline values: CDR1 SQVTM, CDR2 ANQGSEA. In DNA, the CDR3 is TGCAGCGTTGGTCCCGGGGAGCTTCGGAAGACTGAAGCTTTCTTT. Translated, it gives CSVGPGELRKTEAFF.

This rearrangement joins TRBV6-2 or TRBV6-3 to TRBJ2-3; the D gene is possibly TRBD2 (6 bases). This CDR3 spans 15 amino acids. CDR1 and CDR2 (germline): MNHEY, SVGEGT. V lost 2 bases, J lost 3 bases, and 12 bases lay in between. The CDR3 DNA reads TGTGCCAGCAGTTACGACGATGGAGGGACAGATACGCAGTATTTT. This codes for CASSYDDGGTDTQYF.

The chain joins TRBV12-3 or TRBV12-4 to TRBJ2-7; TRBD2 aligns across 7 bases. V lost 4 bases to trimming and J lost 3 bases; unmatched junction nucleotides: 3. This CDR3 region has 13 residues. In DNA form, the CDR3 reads TGTGCCAGCAGTTGGGGGACTATCTACGAGCAGTACTTC. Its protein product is CASSWGTIYEQYF.

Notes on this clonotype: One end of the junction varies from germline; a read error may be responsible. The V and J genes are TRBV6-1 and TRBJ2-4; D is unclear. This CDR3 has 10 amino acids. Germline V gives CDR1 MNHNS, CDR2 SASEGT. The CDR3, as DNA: TGTGCCAGCAGGGAAGGTATTCAGTACTTC. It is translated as CASREGIQYF.

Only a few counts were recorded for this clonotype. The CDR3 here is CSANYHRQVGNTIYF. The CDR3 DNA reads TGCAGTGCAAACTACCACAGACAGGTCGGAAACACCATATATTTT. V gene TRBV20-1 combines with J gene TRBJ1-3; D might be TRBD1 (6 bases). CDR1 and CDR2 (germline): DFQATT, SNEGSKA (reference sequence). V was pared by 6 bases and J by 4 bases, with 19 bases between. The length of the CDR3 is 15 residues.

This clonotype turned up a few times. CDR3 in amino acids: CATTVNEQFF. The CDR3 nucleotides read TGTGCCACCACGGTCAATGAGCAGTTCTTC. V usage is TRBV12-3 or TRBV12-4 and J usage is TRBJ2-5, with unresolved D. Matching the DNA end better, TRBJ2-1 makes the J call doubtful. The CDR3 has 10 residues.

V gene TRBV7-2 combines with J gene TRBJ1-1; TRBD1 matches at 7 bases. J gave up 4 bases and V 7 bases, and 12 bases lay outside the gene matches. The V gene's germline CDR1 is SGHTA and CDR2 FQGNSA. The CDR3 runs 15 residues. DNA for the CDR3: TGTGCCAGCACCCCCCCGACAGGGAGAGGCACTGAAGCTTTCTTT. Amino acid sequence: CASTPPTGRGTEAFF.

CDR3 sequence: CASSLSAGNTDTQYF. CDR3 nucleotide sequence: TGTGCCAGCAGCCTCTCGGCAGGGAACACAGATACGCAGTATTTT. This rearrangement joins TRBV7-8 to TRBJ2-3; perhaps TRBD1 as D (5 bases). Germline V gives CDR1 SGHVS, CDR2 FQNEAQ. The CDR3 totals 15 residues. Trimming left V 5 bases short and J 2 bases short, with 14 bases between.

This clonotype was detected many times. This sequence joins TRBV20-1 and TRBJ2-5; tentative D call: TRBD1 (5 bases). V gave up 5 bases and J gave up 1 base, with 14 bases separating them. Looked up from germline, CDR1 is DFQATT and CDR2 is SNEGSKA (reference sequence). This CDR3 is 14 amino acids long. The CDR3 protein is CSALRTDTQETQYF. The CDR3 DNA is TGCAGTGCTTTACGAACGGACACCCAAGAGACCCAGTACTTC.